These T cell receptor beta chains were read from a single sample in a study of T cell repertoires in cytomegalovirus infection. TCRdb reprocessed the reads via MiXCR and lists one record per CDR3 protein. The sample consists of fewer than 300,000 distinct CDR3 sequences, 25% of them appearing once. What was sequenced was PBMCs. Every receptor here comes from a human donor in good health (CMV status not recorded). Some clones in this sample may be carry-over from other donors' samples. Each CDR3 is given with its conserved first and last residue. D genes are given only for firm matches. Rows give clone size only sometimes, using once, few, many, or a class for an expanded clone.

j_call	d_call	clone_size	v_call	cdr3_aa	cdr3_nt
TRBJ2-1	-	few	TRBV7-6	CASSLAITGNYNEQFF	TGTGCTAGCAGCTTAGCGATAACAGGAAACTACAATGAGCAGTTCTTC
TRBJ1-1	TRBD1	-	TRBV30	CAWRTGGGTEAFF	TGTGCCTGGAGGACAGGGGGAGGCACTGAAGCTTTCTTT
TRBJ2-6	-	-	TRBV7-9	CASSSGPSGANVLTF	TGTGCCAGCAGCTCCGGTCCCTCTGGGGCCAACGTCCTGACTTTC
TRBJ1-2	-	-	TRBV20-1	CSASSIPNYGYTF	TGCAGTGCTAGTTCCATACCTAACTATGGCTACACCTTC
TRBJ1-1	-	few	TRBV20-1	CSAGENTEAFF	TGCAGTGCAGGGGAGAACACTGAAGCTTTCTTT
TRBJ1-2	-	many	TRBV7-8	CASSLGGDYGYTF	TGTGCCAGCAGCTTAGGGGGAGACTATGGCTACACCTTC
TRBJ1-2	TRBD1	-	TRBV5-1	CASSRTGTGASTSPGYTF	TGCGCCAGCAGCAGGACCGGGACAGGGGCCTCCACATCTCCCGGCTACACCTTC
TRBJ2-1	TRBD2	-	TRBV24-1	CATSDTGLAAGNEQFF	TGTGCCACCAGTGATACGGGACTAGCGGCAGGCAATGAGCAGTTCTTC
TRBJ2-1	-	many	TRBV7-2	CASSSGLGEGEQFF	TGTGCCAGCAGCTCCGGGTTGGGGGAAGGAGAGCAGTTCTTC
TRBJ2-6	-	few	TRBV12-3/TRBV12-4	CASAIAGANVLTF	TGTGCCAGCGCTATAGCTGGGGCCAACGTCCTGACTTTC
TRBJ2-1	-	few	TRBV19	CASSIIKMVRSNEQFF	TGTGCCAGTAGTATCATCAAGATGGTTAGGAGCAATGAGCAGTTCTTC
TRBJ1-1	-	few	TRBV7-2	CASSSFSGMAEAFF	TGTGCCAGCAGCTCGTTTTCAGGGATGGCTGAAGCTTTCTTT
TRBJ1-1	TRBD1	many	TRBV6-2/TRBV6-3	CASSSDRGMNTEAFF	TGTGCCAGCAGTTCGGACAGGGGAATGAACACTGAAGCTTTCTTT
TRBJ1-4	TRBD1	many	TRBV7-8	CASSLEGRGRNEKLFF	TGTGCCAGCAGCTTAGAGGGCAGGGGGCGTAATGAAAAACTGTTTTTT
TRBJ2-1	TRBD2	-	TRBV7-8	CASSPWTSEQFF	TGTGCCAGCAGCCCTTGGACTAGTGAGCAGTTCTTC
TRBJ2-5	TRBD2	few	TRBV14	CASSQVGMGRGLSQETQYF	TGTGCCAGCAGCCAAGTCGGCATGGGTAGGGGACTATCCCAAGAGACCCAGTACTTC
TRBJ2-3	TRBD2	-	TRBV28	CASTGLAGPTTDTQYF	TGTGCCAGCACCGGACTAGCGGGCCCCACCACAGATACGCAGTATTTT
TRBJ2-1	TRBD2	-	TRBV28	CASTLGLAVGEQFF	TGTGCCAGCACTTTGGGACTAGCGGTGGGTGAGCAGTTCTTC
TRBJ2-3	TRBD1	-	TRBV29-1	CSVWGQGKQYF	TGCAGCGTTTGGGGACAGGGAAAGCAGTATTTT
TRBJ2-2	-	few	TRBV12-3/TRBV12-4	CASRRLDTGELFF	TGTGCCAGCAGAAGACTGGATACCGGGGAGCTGTTTTTT
TRBJ2-3	TRBD2	once	TRBV7-2	CASKIRGVGEDTQYF	TGTGCCAGCAAAATCCGGGGGGTAGGGGAAGATACGCAGTATTTT
TRBJ2-1	-	few	TRBV11-2	CASSLGLRPYNEQFF	TGTGCCAGCAGCCTAGGATTACGGCCTTACAATGAGCAGTTCTTC
TRBJ2-3	-	many	TRBV12-3/TRBV12-4	CAARGNTDTQYF	TGTGCAGCCCGTGGTAACACAGATACGCAGTATTTT
TRBJ2-5	TRBD2	many	TRBV12-3/TRBV12-4	CASSSGLAGAPGEETQYF	TGTGCCAGCAGTTCGGGACTAGCGGGAGCCCCGGGCGAAGAGACCCAGTACTTC
TRBJ2-1	-	-	TRBV5-1	CASSLLGDRPPVNEQFF	TGCGCCAGCAGCTTGTTGGGCGACAGGCCACCGGTCAATGAGCAGTTCTTC
TRBJ1-1	-	few	TRBV7-6	CASSTGQINTEAFF	TGTGCCAGCAGCACAGGACAGATTAACACTGAAGCTTTCTTT
TRBJ2-3	TRBD2	-	TRBV6-1	CASSENSGSLRGDTQYF	TGTGCCAGCAGTGAAAACAGCGGGAGCCTACGGGGAGATACGCAGTATTTT
TRBJ2-1	TRBD1	few	TRBV10-3	CAISTKGQDYNEQFF	TGTGCCATCAGCACTAAGGGACAGGACTACAATGAGCAGTTCTTC
TRBJ1-1	-	many	TRBV28	CASSSPGRAAEAFF	TGTGCCAGCAGTTCCCCCGGTCGGGCTGCTGAAGCTTTCTTT
TRBJ2-7	-	few	TRBV15	CATSMGPGGREQYF	TGTGCCACCAGCATGGGACCCGGGGGACGCGAGCAGTACTTC
TRBJ2-1	-	many	TRBV7-2	CASSGREGLINEQFF	TGTGCCAGCAGCGGAAGAGAGGGGCTTATCAATGAGCAGTTCTTC
TRBJ1-2	-	-	TRBV28	CASTPGLGILDGYTF	TGTGCCAGCACCCCTGGTCTTGGGATATTGGATGGCTACACCTTC
TRBJ1-1	-	many	TRBV7-2	CASSYSQNEAFF	TGTGCCAGCAGCTACAGCCAGAATGAAGCTTTCTTT
TRBJ2-2	TRBD1	-	TRBV7-2	CASSSTRSGGLGELFF	TGTGCCAGCAGCTCGACTCGATCAGGGGGCCTCGGGGAGCTGTTTTTT
TRBJ1-1	TRBD1	many	TRBV7-2	CASSPGQGTRMNTEAFF	TGTGCCAGCAGCCCGGGACAGGGAACAAGAATGAACACTGAAGCTTTCTTT
TRBJ2-3	TRBD2	many	TRBV7-2	CASSFAGRSREQYF	TGTGCCAGCAGCTTTGCCGGGAGGTCCAGGGAGCAGTATTTT
TRBJ2-2	-	few	TRBV7-2	CASHENTGELFF	TGTGCCAGCCATGAGAACACCGGGGAGCTGTTTTTT
TRBJ2-5	-	-	TRBV24-1	CATSDRGRGPGETQYF	TGTGCCACCAGTGATCGGGGCCGGGGTCCCGGGGAGACCCAGTACTTC
TRBJ2-1	TRBD1	many	TRBV28	CASSILRGQPEFF	TGTGCCAGCAGTATTCTCAGGGGGCAGCCTGAGTTCTTC
TRBJ2-3	TRBD1	-	TRBV5-1	CASGQGGADTQYF	TGCGCCAGCGGACAGGGGGGGGCAGATACGCAGTATTTT
TRBJ1-2	-	-	TRBV20-1	CSSPRGDKNYGYTF	TGCAGTTCCCCCCGCGGGGATAAGAACTATGGCTACACCTTC
TRBJ2-7	TRBD1	few	TRBV28	CASSTRGRIDEQYF	TGTGCCAGCAGTACCAGGGGGCGCATCGACGAGCAGTACTTC
TRBJ1-5	-	-	TRBV19	CASSRRGTDQPQHF	TGTGCCAGTAGTAGACGGGGAACCGATCAGCCCCAGCATTTT
TRBJ2-1	TRBD2	many	TRBV20-1	CSARLLTSGEAGEQFF	TGCAGTGCTAGACTACTAACTAGCGGGGAGGCCGGTGAGCAGTTCTTC
TRBJ1-1	-	-	TRBV2	CASSEGTVAEAFF	TGTGCCAGCAGTGAAGGGACAGTCGCTGAAGCTTTCTTT
TRBJ1-2	TRBD1	-	TRBV29-1	CSVGQGPDGYTF	TGCAGCGTCGGACAGGGTCCGGATGGCTACACCTTC
TRBJ1-1	-	many	TRBV7-2	CASSLRPALMNTEAFF	TGTGCCAGCAGCTTAAGACCGGCCCTAATGAACACTGAAGCTTTCTTT
TRBJ1-2	-	-	TRBV30	CAWRRQIYGYTF	TGTGCCTGGAGAAGACAAATCTATGGCTACACCTTC
TRBJ1-1	-	few	TRBV5-4	CASSFPGETEAFF	TGTGCCAGCAGCTTCCCGGGGGAGACTGAAGCTTTCTTT
TRBJ1-5	-	-	TRBV28	CASSTRLQPQHF	TGTGCCAGCAGTACGAGATTACAGCCCCAGCATTTT
TRBJ1-5	TRBD1	-	TRBV30	CAWSYGTASNQPQHF	TGTGCCTGGAGTTACGGGACAGCTAGCAATCAGCCCCAGCATTTT
TRBJ2-7	-	-	TRBV27	CASSLGPISREQYF	TGTGCCAGCAGTTTGGGTCCTATATCCCGCGAGCAGTACTTC
TRBJ1-5	-	many	TRBV7-2	CASSLASVSNQPQHF	TGTGCCAGCAGCTTAGCGTCCGTTAGCAATCAGCCCCAGCATTTT
TRBJ2-1	-	many	TRBV7-8	CASSPRTVNEQFF	TGTGCCAGCAGCCCAAGGACGGTCAATGAGCAGTTCTTC
TRBJ2-3	-	-	TRBV6-5	CASTRQGGNTQYF	TGTGCCAGCACCAGACAGGGCGGGAATACGCAGTATTTT